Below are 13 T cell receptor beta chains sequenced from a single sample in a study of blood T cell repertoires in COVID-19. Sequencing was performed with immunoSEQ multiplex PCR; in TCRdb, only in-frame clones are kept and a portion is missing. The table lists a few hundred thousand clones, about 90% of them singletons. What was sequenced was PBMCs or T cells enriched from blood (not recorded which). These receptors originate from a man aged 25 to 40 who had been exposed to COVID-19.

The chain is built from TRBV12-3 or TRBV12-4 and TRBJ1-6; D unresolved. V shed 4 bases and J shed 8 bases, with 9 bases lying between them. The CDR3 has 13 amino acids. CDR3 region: CASSYVPDSPLHF. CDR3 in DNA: TGTGCCAGCAGTTACGTTCCGGATTCACCCCTCCACTTT.

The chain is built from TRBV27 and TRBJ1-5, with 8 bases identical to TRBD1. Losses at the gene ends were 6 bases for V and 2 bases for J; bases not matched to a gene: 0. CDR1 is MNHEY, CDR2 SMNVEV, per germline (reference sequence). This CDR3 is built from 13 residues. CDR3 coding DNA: TGTGCCAGCAGCAGGGGGCGCAATCAGCCCCAGCATTTT. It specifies CASSRGRNQPQHF.

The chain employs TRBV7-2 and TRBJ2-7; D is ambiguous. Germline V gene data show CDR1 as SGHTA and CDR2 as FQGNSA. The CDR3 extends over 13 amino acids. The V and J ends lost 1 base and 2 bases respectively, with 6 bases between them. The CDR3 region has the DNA TGTGCCAGCAGCTTAGAGCTGACCTACGAGCAGTACTTC. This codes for CASSLELTYEQYF. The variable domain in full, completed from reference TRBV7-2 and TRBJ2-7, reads GAGVSQSPSNKVTEKGKDVELRCDPISGHTALYWYRQSLGQGLEFLIYFQGNSAPDKSGLPSDRFSAERTGGSVSTLTIQRTQQEDSAVYLCASSLELTYEQYFGPGTRLTVT.

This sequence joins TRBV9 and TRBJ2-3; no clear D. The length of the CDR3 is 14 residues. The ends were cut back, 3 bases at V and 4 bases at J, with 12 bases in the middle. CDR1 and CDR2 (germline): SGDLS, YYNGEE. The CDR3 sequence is CASSASMPSDTQYF. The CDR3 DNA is TGTGCCAGCAGCGCTAGTATGCCCTCAGATACGCAGTATTTT.

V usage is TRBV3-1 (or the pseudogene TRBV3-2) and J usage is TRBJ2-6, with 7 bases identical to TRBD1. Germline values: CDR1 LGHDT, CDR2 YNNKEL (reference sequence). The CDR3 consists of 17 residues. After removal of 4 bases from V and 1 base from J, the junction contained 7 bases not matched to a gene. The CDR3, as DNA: TGTGCCAGCAGCCGTTCGCGACAGGGATCTGGGGCCAACGTCCTGACTTTC. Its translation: CASSRSRQGSGANVLTF.

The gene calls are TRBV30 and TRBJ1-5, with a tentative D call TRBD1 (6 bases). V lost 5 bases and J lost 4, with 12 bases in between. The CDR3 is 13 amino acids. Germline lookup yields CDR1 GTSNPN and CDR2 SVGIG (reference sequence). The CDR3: CAWQTGINQPQHF. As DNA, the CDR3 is TGTGCCTGGCAGACAGGCATTAATCAGCCCCAGCATTTT.

The CDR3 loop is CASSGRTVYTGELFF. The CDR3 region has the DNA TGTGCCAGCAGCGGGAGGACAGTCTACACCGGGGAGCTGTTTTTT. This rearrangement joins TRBV6-5 to TRBJ2-2; possibly TRBD2 for D (7 bases). Looked up from germline, CDR1 is MNHEY and CDR2 is SVGAGI. The CDR3 is 15 residues long. V lost 6 bases to trimming and J lost 3 bases, with 14 bases between them.

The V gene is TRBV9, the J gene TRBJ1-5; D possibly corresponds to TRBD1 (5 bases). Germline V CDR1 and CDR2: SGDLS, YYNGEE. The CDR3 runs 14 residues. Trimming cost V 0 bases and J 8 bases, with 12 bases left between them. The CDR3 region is CASSVAPGLEPQHF. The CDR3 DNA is TGTGCCAGCAGCGTAGCTCCAGGGCTGGAGCCCCAGCATTTT.

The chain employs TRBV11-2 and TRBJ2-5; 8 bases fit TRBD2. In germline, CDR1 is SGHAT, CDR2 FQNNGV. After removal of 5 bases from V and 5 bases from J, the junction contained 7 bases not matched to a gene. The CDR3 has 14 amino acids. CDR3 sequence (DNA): TGTGCCAGCAGCAGTAAGCGGGGGAGGGAGACCCAGTACTTC. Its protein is CASSSKRGRETQYF.

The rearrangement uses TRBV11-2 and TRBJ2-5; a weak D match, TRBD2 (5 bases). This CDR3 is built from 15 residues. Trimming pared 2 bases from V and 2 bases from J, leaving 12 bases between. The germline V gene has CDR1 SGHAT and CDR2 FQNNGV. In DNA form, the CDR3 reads TGTGCCAGCAGCTTAAATCGACTACCACAAGAGACCCAGTACTTC. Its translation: CASSLNRLPQETQYF.

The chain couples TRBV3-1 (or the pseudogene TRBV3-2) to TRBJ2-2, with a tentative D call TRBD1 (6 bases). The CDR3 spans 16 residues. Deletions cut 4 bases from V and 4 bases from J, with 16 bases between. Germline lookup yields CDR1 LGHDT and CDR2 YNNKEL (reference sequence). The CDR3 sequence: CASSPYRGSVTGELFF. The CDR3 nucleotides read TGTGCCAGCAGCCCGTATAGGGGGTCGGTCACCGGGGAGCTGTTTTTT.

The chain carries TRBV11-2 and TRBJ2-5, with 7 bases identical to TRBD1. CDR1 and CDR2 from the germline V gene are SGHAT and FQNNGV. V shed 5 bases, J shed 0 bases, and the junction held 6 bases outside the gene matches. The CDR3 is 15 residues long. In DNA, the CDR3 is TGTGCCAGCAGCCGCACCGGGACAGACCAAGAGACCCAGTACTTC. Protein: CASSRTGTDQETQYF.

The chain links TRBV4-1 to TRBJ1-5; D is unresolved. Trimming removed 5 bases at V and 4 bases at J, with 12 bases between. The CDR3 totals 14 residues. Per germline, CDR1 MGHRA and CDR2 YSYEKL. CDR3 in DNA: TGCGCCAGCAGCTCTGGACTAACAAATCAGCCCCAGCATTTT. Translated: CASSSGLTNQPQHF.